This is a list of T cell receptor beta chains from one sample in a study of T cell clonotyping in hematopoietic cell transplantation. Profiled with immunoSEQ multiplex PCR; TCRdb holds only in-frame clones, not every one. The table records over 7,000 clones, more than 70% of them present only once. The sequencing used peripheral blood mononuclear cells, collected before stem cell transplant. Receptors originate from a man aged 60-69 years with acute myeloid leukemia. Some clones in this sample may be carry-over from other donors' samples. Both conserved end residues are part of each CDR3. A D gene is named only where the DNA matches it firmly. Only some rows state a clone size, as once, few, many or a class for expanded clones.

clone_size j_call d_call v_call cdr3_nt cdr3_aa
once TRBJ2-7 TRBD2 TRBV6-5 TGTGCCACCAGTCCGACTAGCGGGGGAGAGCAGTACTTC CATSPTSGGEQYF
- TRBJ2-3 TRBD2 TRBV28 TGTGCCAGCAGTTCGTTAGCGGGAGGGCGGTTAGATACGCAGTATTTT CASSSLAGGRLDTQYF
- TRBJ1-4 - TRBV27 TGTGCCAGCAGCCAGACAGGCGGAAATGAAAAACTGTTTTTT CASSQTGGNEKLFF
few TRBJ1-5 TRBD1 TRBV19 TGTGCCAGCGGGGACAGAGCCGTGTATAGCAATCAGCCCCAGCATTTT CASGDRAVYSNQPQHF
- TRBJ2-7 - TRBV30 TGTGCCTGGAGTTATCAGTTTACGGGAAACGAGCAGTACTTC CAWSYQFTGNEQYF
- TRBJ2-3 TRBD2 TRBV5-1 TGCGCCAGCAGCTTGGTTGTAGCGGGGGCAGATACGCAGTATTTT CASSLVVAGADTQYF
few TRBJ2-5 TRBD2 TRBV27 TGTGCCAGCAGCAAAACTAGCGGCGTCGAGACCCAGTACTTC CASSKTSGVETQYF
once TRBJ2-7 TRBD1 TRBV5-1 TGCGCCAGCAGCTTTGGGACAGGGGTCGGCGAGCAGTACTTC CASSFGTGVGEQYF
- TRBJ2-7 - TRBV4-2 TGTGCCAGCAGCCACTTACTAGCCCACGAGCAGTACTTC CASSHLLAHEQYF
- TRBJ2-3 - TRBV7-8 TGTGCCAGCAGCGTCCGGGATACGCAGTATTTT CASSVRDTQYF
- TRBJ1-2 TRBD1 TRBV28 TGTGCCAGCAGTTTAGGACAGGGGGGCACTGATGGCTACACCTTC CASSLGQGGTDGYTF
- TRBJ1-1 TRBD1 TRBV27 TGTGCCAGCAGTGTGACAGGGGGTCGGACTGAAGCTTTCTTT CASSVTGGRTEAFF
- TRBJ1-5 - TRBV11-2 TGTGCCAGCAGCCCCGCCGGGGACAATCAGCCCCAGCATTTT CASSPAGDNQPQHF
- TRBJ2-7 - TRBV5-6 TGTGCCAGCAGCTTGAGATATCGGGTGGCCTCCTCGCACGAGCAGTACTTC CASSLRYRVASSHEQYF
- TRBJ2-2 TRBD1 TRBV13 TGTGCCAGCAGCCCAGGACAGGTCAGGTGGACCGGGGAGCTGTTTTTT CASSPGQVRWTGELFF
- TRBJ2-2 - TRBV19 TGTGCCAGTAGTATTTCCAGGATTAACACCGGGGAGCTGTTTTTT CASSISRINTGELFF
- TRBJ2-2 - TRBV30 TGTGCCTGGAAGATACAGCGGGACACCGGGGAGCTGTTTTTT CAWKIQRDTGELFF
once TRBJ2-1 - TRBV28 TGTGCCAGCAGTTTATCAGGCGCCACAATTACTAGGAGTGAGCAGTTCTTC CASSLSGATITRSEQFF
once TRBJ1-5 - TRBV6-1 TGTGCCAGCGTGGGGGGTTATAGCAATCAGCCCCAGCATTTT CASVGGYSNQPQHF
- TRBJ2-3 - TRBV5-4 TGTGCCAGCAGCCACGCAGACAGTAGCACAGATACGCAGTATTTT CASSHADSSTDTQYF
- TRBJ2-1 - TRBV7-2 TGTGCCAGCAGCTTAACATACAGGGCGTCCTGGAATGAGCAGTTCTTC CASSLTYRASWNEQFF
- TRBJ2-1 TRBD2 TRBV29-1 TGCAGCGTTGACCTAGCGGGAGCGGGGTCCTACAATGAGCAGTTCTTC CSVDLAGAGSYNEQFF
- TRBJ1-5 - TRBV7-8 TGTGCCAGCAGCTCAATACAGGGTTTGGACAATCAGCCCCAGCATTTT CASSSIQGLDNQPQHF
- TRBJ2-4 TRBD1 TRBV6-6 TGTGCCAGCAAATTATCGGACAGGGGGGCCAAAAACATTCAGTACTTC CASKLSDRGAKNIQYF